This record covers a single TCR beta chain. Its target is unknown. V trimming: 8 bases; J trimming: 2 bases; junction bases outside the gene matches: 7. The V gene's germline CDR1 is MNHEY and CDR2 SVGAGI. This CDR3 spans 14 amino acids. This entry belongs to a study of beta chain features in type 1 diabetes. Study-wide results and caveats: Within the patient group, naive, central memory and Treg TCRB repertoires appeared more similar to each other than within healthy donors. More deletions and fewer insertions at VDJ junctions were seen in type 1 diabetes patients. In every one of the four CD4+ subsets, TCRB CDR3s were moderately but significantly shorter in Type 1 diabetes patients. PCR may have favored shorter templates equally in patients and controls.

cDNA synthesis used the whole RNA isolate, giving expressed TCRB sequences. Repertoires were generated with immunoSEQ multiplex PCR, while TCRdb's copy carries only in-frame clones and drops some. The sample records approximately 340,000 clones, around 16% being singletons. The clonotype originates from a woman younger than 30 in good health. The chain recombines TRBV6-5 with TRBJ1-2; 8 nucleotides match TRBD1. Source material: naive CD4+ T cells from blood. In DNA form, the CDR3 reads TGTGCCAGCCGATATGACAGGGGAAACTATGGCTACACCTTC. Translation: CASRYDRGNYGYTF.